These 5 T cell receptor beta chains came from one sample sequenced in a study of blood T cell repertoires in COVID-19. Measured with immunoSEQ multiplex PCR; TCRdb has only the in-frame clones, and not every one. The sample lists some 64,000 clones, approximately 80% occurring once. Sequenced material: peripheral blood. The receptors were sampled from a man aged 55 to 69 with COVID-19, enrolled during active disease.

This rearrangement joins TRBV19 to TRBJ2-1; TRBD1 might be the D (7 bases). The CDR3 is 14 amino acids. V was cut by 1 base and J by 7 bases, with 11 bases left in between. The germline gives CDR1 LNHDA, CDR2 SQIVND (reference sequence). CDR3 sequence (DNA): TGTGCCAGTAGTATAGTGGCGGGACAGAATGAGCAGTTCTTC. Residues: CASSIVAGQNEQFF.

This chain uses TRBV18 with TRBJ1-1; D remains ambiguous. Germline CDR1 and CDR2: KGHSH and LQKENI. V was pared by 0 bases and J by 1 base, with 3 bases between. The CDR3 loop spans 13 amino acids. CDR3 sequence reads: CASSPPGNTEAFF. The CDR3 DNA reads TGTGCCAGCTCACCACCCGGGAACACTGAAGCTTTCTTT.

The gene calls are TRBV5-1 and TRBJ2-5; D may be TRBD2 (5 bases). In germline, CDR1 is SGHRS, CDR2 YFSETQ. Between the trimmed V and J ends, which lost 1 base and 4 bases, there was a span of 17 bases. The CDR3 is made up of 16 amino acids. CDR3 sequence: CASSLMSGLVGETQYF. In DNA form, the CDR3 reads TGCGCCAGCAGCTTGATGTCGGGGTTAGTAGGAGAGACCCAGTACTTC.

CDR3 region: CASSEGTWGTPLHF. The CDR3 coding sequence is TGTGCCAGCAGTGAGGGGACATGGGGCACACCCCTCCACTTT. The chain is built from TRBV2 and TRBJ1-6; tentatively, D is TRBD1 (6 bases). V lost 3 bases and J lost 11, with 14 bases in between. CDR3 length: 14 amino acids. Germline V gives CDR1 SNHLY, CDR2 FYNNEI.

In DNA, the CDR3 is TGTGCCAGCAGCAGCAGGCAGCCGGGCCGAGTAGGGGATGAGCAGTTCTTC. Its protein product is CASSSRQPGRVGDEQFF. The V and J genes are TRBV11-3 and TRBJ2-1; possible D gene TRBD1, 5 bases. This CDR3 comprises 17 residues. Germline V lookup: CDR1 SGHNT, CDR2 YENEEA. Trimming cost V 5 bases and J 8 bases, with 25 bases left between them.